Presented here are 3 T cell receptor beta chains from one specimen sequenced in a study of T cells in Graves' hyperthyroidism and ophthalmopathy. The TCR beta CDR3 regions underwent amplification using RNA transcripts as the source. The HTBI primer set drove a first-round RT-PCR of the TCR CDR3. TCRdb re-analysed the multiplex PCR reads in MiXCR, keeping a single row per CDR3 protein. Found here are some 460,000 distinct CDR3 sequences, around a sixth of them singletons; the top ten hold 14%. The material sequenced was blood. The receptors here all came from a woman under 30 with Graves' hyperthyroidism.

The chain carries TRBV4-1 and TRBJ2-3, with 7 bases lining up with TRBD1. The J segment lost 6 bases and the V segment lost 5 bases, leaving 8 bases of the junction unmatched. This CDR3 has 14 residues. CDR1 is MGHRA, CDR2 YSYEKL, per germline. The CDR3 loop reads CASSKGALRDTQYF. For the CDR3, the DNA is TGCGCCAGCAGCAAGGGGGCTCTCAGGGATACGCAGTATTTT.

This clonotype has just one count. The V call is TRBV5-1, the J call TRBJ2-1; D is unclear. CDR1 and CDR2 from the germline V gene are SGHRS and YFSETQ. V gave up 3 bases and J gave up 10 bases, with 14 bases separating them. The CDR3 runs 13 residues. The CDR3 coding sequence is TGCGCCAGCAGCTGGGGTGGTAGCTGGGAGCAGTTCTTC. As protein: CASSWGGSWEQFF.

This clonotype was seen a handful of times. The chain uses TRBV11-2 and TRBJ1-6, with D maybe TRBD1 (5 bases). The V gene's germline CDR1 is SGHAT and CDR2 FQNNGV. The CDR3 spans 14 residues. The V end was cut by 3 bases, the J end by 10 bases, with 13 bases between. The CDR3 protein is CASSLPGASSPLHF. CDR3 nucleotide sequence: TGTGCCAGCAGCTTGCCCGGGGCCTCCTCACCCCTCCACTTT.